This TCR beta chain came from a study of OX40 agonist ivuxolimab in advanced cancers. Regarding the study in general: The costimulatory receptor OX40 (CD134) was targeted by ivuxolimab, a fully human IgG2 agonistic monoclonal antibody. The dose-escalation cohort was roughly 83% male with a mean age of around 62 years, ranging from about 20 to 85. Patients were allowed to have had prior anti-PD-1, anti-PD-L1 or anti-CTLA-4 therapy, and about 40% of the dose-escalation patients had been treated with checkpoint inhibitors. Of the roughly 52 patients in dose escalation, about 20 had hepatocellular carcinoma, some 15 had melanoma, 9 had renal cell carcinoma and 9 had head and neck cancer. The purpose of peripheral TCRbeta sequencing was to test whether ivuxolimab changed TCR sequence diversity and led to clonal T-cell expansion. Intravenous ivuxolimab was administered to patients every 2 weeks at six dose levels: 0.01, 0.1, 0.3, 1.5, 3 and 10 mg/kg. Partial responses occurred in three dose-escalation patients, of whom one had hepatocellular carcinoma and two had cutaneous melanoma. The paper reports the monotherapy dose-escalation portion (N of about 56 patients) of the phase I ivuxolimab trial. Broader findings and caveats from the paper: After ivuxolimab, expanded clones were on average more numerous among CD8+ T cells than among CD4+ T cells. Clonal expansion of both CD4+ and CD8+ blood T cells was observed from baseline to week 6 at doses 0.1 to 3.0 mg/kg. Low levels of normalized T-cell clonal expansion were also seen in some nonresponding patients. Antigen specificity was not determined for the clonally expanded peripheral T cells. In the 0.1-3.0 mg/kg groups, partial responders were among the patients with the lowest normalized peripheral clonal expansion, particularly in CD8+ T cells.

The trial excluded patients who had a history of autoimmune disease or who were on systemic immunosuppression. Peripheral blood for TCR sequencing was collected from all dose cohorts at baseline, on cycle 4 day 1, and on cycle 7 day 1. The samples were taken from a phase I, first-in-human, multicenter, open-label dose-escalation trial of ivuxolimab. Adults with locally advanced or metastatic melanoma, renal cell, hepatocellular, or head and neck squamous cell carcinoma were enrolled in the trial. CD4+ and CD8+ T cells were sorted separately from peripheral blood before TCR sequencing. Between the V and J ends, shortened by 3 bases and 3 bases respectively, the junction contains 14 bases. The CDR3, cysteine through phenylalanine, is 15 amino acids long. Of the read, only the CDR3 DNA is kept; its 45 bases are in frame from base 1. In the germline V gene, CDR1 corresponds to SGHDT and CDR2 to YYEEEE.

Remarks on this clone: It has no known antigen specificity. No per-base quality is available; no much larger clone lies one base away.

Genomic DNA was extracted from sorted cells for sequencing of the TCRbeta CDR3 region. TCRbeta CDR3 regions were sequenced using the immunoSEQ Assay. TCRdb provides this immuneACCESS table in a form limited to in-frame rearrangements. Some clones are lacking; in checked studies, under half of them reflect an unresolved V gene, and why the rest are absent is not known. A total of under 20,000 clones appear in this sample, over 80% of them only once. The ten most abundant clones make up roughly a third of the sample. The chain employs TRBV5-6 and TRBJ2-3, with TRBD1 tentatively as D gene (6 bases match). This TCR was recovered from an adult with an advanced solid tumor such as melanoma, head and neck, liver or kidney cancer. Material: CD4+ or CD8+ T cells sorted from blood, obtained in a trial of the OX40 agonist ivuxolimab. The CDR3 protein sequence reads: CASSSPTGITDTQYF. The nucleotide sequence is given as TGTGCCAGCAGCTCGCCCACAGGGATAACAGATACGCAGTATTTT.